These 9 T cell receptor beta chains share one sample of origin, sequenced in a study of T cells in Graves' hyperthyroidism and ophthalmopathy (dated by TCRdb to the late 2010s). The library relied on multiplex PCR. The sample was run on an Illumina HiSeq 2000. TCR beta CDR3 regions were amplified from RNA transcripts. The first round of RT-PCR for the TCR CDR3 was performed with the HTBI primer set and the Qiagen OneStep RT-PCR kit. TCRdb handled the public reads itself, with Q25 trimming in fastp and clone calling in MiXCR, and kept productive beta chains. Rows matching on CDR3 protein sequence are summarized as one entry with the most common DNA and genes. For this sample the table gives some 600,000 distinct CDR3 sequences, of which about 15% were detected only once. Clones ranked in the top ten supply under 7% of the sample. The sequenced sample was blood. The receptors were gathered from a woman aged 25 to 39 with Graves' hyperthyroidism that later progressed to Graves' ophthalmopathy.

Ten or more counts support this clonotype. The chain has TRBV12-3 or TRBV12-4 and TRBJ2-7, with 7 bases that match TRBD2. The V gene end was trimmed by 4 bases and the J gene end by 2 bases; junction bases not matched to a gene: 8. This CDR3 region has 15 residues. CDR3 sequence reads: CASSSRTSGTYEQYF. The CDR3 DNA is TGTGCCAGCAGTTCGCGGACTAGTGGGACCTACGAGCAGTACTTC.

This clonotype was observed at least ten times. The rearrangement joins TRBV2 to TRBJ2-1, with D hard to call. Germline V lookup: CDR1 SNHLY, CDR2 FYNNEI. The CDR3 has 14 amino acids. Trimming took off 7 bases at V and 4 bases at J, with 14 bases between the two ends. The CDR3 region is CASNSGAEYNEQFF. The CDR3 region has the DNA TGTGCCAGCAACTCCGGTGCGGAATACAATGAGCAGTTCTTC.

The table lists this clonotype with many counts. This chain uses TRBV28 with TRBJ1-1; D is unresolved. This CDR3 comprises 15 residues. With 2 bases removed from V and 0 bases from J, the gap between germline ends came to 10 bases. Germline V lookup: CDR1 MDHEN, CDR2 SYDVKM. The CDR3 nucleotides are TGTGCCAGCAGTTTAAGTTTCCCGATGAACACTGAAGCTTTCTTT. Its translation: CASSLSFPMNTEAFF. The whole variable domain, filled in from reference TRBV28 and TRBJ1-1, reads DVKVTQSSRYLVKRTGEKVFLECVQDMDHENMFWYRQDPGLGLRLIYFSYDVKMKEKGDIPEGYSVSREKKERFSLILESASTNQTSMYLCASSLSFPMNTEAFFGQGTRLTVV.

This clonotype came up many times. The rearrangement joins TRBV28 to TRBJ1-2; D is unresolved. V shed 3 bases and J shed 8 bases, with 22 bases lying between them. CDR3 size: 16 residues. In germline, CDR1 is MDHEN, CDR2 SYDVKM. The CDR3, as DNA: TGTGCCAGCAGTTTTGGCTATCTGGGTTTGTCATTGGGCTACACCTTC. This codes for CASSFGYLGLSLGYTF.

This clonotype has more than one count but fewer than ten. CDR3 sequence (DNA): TGCGCCAGCAGCCAAGGAGCTAGTCCTGAGCGCGAGCAGTACTTC. This sequence encodes CASSQGASPEREQYF. The rearrangement joins TRBV4-3 to TRBJ2-7; D uncertain. Between the trimmed V and J ends, which lost 1 base and 6 bases, there was a span of 16 bases. Germline CDR1 and CDR2: LGHNA and YSLEER. The CDR3 runs 15 residues.

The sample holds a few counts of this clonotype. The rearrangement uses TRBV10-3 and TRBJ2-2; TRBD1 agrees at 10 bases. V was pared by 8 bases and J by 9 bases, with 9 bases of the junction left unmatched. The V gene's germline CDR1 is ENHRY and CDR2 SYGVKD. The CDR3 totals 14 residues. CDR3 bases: TGTGCCATCGCCGGGACAGGGGAGGCCCGGGAGCTGTTTTTT. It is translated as CAIAGTGEARELFF.

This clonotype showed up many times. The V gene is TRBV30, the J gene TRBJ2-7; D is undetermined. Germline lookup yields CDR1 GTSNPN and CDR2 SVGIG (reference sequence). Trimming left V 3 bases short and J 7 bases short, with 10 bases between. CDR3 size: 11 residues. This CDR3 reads CAWRVGREQYF. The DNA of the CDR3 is TGTGCCTGGAGGGTAGGGCGGGAGCAGTACTTC.

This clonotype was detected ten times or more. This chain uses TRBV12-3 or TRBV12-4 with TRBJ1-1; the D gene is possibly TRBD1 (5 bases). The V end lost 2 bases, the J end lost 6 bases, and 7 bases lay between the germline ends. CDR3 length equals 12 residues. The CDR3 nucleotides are TGTGCCAGCAGTTTATTGGGGGCTGAAGCTTTCTTT. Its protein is CASSLLGAEAFF.

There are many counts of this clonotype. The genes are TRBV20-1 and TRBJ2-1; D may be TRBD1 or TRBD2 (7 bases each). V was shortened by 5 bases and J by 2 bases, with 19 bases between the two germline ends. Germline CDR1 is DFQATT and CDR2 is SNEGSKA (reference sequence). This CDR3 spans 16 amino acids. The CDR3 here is CSASSTSGGAYNEQFF. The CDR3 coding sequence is TGCAGTGCTTCCTCTACCTCAGGGGGGGCCTACAATGAGCAGTTCTTC.